This T cell receptor beta chain appears in the sequencing data of a study of CD8 T cells in ankylosing spondylitis. V dropped 0 bases and J dropped 10 bases, with 12 bases sitting between them. This CDR3 comprises 13 residues. CDR1 is LGHDT, CDR2 YNNKEL, per germline (reference sequence). TCRdb itself ran the 5' RACE reads through MiXCR, one entry per CDR3 protein. The sample holds 250,000 to 350,000 distinct CDR3 sequences, about 20% seen once. The chain combines TRBV3-1 with TRBJ1-1; maybe TRBD1 (6 bases). Input material: blood, either unsorted or a sorted T cell fraction (not recorded which). The receptor was isolated from a female donor with ankylosing spondylitis or in good health (not recorded which). The CDR3 sequence: CASSQEQGRGAFF. The CDR3 region has the DNA TGTGCCAGCAGCCAAGAACAGGGTCGGGGAGCTTTCTTT.